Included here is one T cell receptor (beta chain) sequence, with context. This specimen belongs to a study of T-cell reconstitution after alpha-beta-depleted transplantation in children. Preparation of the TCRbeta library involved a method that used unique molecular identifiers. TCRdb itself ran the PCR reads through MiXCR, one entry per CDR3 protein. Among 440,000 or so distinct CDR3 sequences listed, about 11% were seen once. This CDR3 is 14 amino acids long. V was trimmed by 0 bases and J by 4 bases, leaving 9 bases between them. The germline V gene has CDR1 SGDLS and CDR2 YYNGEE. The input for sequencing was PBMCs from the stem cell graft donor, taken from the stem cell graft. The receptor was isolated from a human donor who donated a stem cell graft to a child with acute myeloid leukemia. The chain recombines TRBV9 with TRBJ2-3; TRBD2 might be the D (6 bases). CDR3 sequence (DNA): TGTGCCAGCAGCGTAGGGGAGGCGGCAGATACGCAGTATTTT. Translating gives CASSVGEAADTQYF. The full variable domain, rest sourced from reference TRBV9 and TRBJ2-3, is DSGVTQTPKHLITATGQRVTLRCSPRSGDLSVYWYQQSLDQGLQFLIQYYNGEERAKGNILERFSAQQFPDLHSELNLSSLELGDSALYFCASSVGEAADTQYFGPGTRLTVL.